This T cell receptor (beta chain) was recorded in a study of blood T cell repertoires in COVID-19. At the level of the study: Sites in the United States, Italy and Spain provided acute and convalescent COVID-19 samples.

Across about two dozen US areas, participants ranged in age from about 18 to 100 years. Categorization into cohorts depended on clinical history that participants reported. Here immunoSEQ multiplex PCR was the method, and the copy in TCRdb shows in-frame clones only, minus some. The sample yields more than 110,000 clones, roughly 80% seen once. Deletions cut 4 bases from V and 6 bases from J, with 22 bases between. CDR1 and CDR2 (germline): LGHDT, YNNKEL (reference sequence). This CDR3 contains 17 residues. The source of this sequence is a man between 40 and 49 years old with acute COVID-19. The chain couples TRBV3-1 (or the pseudogene TRBV3-2) to TRBJ2-1; D gene uncertain. The sequencing input was PBMCs or T cells enriched from blood (not recorded which). CDR3 amino acids: CASSPGLNPPKANEQFF. The CDR3 coding sequence is TGTGCCAGCAGCCCCGGTCTTAATCCTCCCAAAGCCAATGAGCAGTTCTTC.